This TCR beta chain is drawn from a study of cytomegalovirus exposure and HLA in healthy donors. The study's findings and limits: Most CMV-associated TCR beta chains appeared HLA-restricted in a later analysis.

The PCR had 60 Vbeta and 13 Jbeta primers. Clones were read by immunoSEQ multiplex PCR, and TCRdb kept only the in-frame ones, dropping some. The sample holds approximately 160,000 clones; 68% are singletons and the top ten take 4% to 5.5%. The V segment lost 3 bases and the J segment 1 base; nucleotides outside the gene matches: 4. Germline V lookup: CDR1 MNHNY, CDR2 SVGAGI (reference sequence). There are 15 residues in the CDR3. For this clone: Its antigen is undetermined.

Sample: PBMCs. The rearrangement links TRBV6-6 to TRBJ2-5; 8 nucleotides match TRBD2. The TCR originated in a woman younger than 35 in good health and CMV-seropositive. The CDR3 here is CASSYLAGGQETQYF. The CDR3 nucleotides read TGTGCCAGCAGTTATCTGGCGGGAGGCCAAGAGACCCAGTACTTC.